This TCR beta chain was recovered during a study of blood T cell repertoires in COVID-19. Study at large: T cells, B-cell-depleted T cells, or PBMCs provided the cDNA or gDNA that served as material.

This clone was counted only a few times. V was shortened by 2 bases and J by 6 bases, with 17 bases between the two germline ends. The CDR3 spans 16 residues. Germline V gene lookup returns CDR1 MDHEN and CDR2 SYDVKM. Using immunoSEQ multiplex PCR, the repertoire was profiled, and TCRdb retains in-frame clones only, with some absent. The sample lists about 190,000 clones, around four fifths occurring once. The sample comprised peripheral blood. The source is a woman in her twenties or thirties with acute or convalescent COVID-19. The chain combines TRBV28 with TRBJ1-5; tentative D call: TRBD1 (6 bases). The CDR3 DNA reads as TGTGCCAGCAGTTTAGGTACAGGGCTAGGAGGTCAGCCCCAGCATTTT. Encoded protein: CASSLGTGLGGQPQHF.